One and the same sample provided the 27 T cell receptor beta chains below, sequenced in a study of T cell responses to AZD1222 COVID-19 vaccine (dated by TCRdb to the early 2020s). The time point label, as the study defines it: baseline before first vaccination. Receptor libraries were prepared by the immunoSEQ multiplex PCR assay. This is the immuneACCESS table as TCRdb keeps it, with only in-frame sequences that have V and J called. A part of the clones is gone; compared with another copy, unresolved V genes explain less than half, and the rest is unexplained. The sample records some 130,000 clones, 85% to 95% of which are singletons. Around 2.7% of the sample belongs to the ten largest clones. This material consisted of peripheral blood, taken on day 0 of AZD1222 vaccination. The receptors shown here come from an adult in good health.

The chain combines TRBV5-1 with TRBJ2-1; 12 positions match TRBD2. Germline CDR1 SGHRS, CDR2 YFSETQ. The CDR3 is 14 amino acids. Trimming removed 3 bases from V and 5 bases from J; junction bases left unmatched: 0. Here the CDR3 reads CASSSSGGDNEQFF. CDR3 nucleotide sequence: TGCGCCAGCAGCTCTAGCGGGGGGGACAATGAGCAGTTCTTC.

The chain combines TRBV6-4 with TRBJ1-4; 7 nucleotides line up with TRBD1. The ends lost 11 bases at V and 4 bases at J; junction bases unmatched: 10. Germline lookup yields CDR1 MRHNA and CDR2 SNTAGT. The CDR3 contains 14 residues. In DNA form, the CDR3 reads TGTGCCGGGTGCCGGGACAGTGGTAATGAAAAACTGTTTTTT. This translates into CAGCRDSGNEKLFF.

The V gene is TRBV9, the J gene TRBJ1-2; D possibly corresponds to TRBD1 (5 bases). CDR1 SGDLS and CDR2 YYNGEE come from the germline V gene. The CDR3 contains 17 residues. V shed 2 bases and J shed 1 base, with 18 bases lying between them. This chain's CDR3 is CASSVGERRYFNYGYTF. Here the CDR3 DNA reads TGTGCCAGCAGCGTGGGGGAAAGGCGATACTTTAACTATGGCTACACCTTC.

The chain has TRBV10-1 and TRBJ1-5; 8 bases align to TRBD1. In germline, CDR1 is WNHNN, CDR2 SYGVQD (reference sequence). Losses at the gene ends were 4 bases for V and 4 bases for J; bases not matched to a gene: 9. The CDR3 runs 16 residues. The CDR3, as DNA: TGCGCCAGCAGTGGTGTGCACAGGGGGAAAAATCAGCCCCAGCATTTT. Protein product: CASSGVHRGKNQPQHF.

The CDR3 here is CASKGDYYYEQYF. CDR3 bases: TGTGCCAGCAAGGGAGACTACTACTACGAGCAGTACTTC. The V gene is TRBV27, the J gene TRBJ2-7, with a weak D call TRBD2 (5 bases). The CDR3 covers 13 residues. CDR1 and CDR2 (germline): MNHEY, SMNVEV (reference sequence). Trimming took off 7 bases at V and 3 bases at J, with 13 bases between the two ends.

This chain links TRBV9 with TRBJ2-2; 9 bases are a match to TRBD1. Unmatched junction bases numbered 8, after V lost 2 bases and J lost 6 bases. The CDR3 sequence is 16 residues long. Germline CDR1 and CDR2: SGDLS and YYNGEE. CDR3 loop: CASSVGTGSYPGELFF. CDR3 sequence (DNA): TGTGCCAGCAGCGTCGGGACAGGGAGTTACCCCGGGGAGCTGTTTTTT.

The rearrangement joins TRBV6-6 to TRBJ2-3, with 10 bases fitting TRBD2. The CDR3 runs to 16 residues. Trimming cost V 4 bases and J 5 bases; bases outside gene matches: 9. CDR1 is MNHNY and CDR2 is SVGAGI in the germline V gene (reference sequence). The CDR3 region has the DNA TGTGCCAGCAGTTCCACCCAGCGGGAGGGGATAGATACGCAGTATTTT. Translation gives CASSSTQREGIDTQYF.

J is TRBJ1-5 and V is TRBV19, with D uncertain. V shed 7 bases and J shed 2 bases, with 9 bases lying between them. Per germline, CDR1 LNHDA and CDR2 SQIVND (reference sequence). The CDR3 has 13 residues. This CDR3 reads CASKGLGNQPQHF. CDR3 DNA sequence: TGTGCCAGTAAGGGTCTGGGCAATCAGCCCCAGCATTTT.

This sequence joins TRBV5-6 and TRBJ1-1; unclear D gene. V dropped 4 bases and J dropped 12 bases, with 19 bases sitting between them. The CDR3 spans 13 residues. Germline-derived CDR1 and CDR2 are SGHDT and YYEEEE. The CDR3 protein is CASSLRLQPRPFF. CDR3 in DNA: TGTGCCAGCAGCCTGCGACTGCAGCCGAGACCTTTCTTT.

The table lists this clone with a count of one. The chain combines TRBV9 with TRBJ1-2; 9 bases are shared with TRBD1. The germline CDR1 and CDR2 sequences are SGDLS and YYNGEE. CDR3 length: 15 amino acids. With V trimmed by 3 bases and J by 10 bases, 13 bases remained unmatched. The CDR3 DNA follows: TGTGCCAGCAGCGAGGGGGACAGGGCCGGAGGTGTCTACACCTTC. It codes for CASSEGDRAGGVYTF.

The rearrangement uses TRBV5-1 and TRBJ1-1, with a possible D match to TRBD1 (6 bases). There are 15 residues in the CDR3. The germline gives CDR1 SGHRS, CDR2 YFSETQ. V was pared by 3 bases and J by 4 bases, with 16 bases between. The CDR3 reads CASSSGGQGTTEAFF. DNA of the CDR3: TGCGCCAGCAGCTCCGGTGGGCAGGGGACCACTGAAGCTTTCTTT.

In DNA, the CDR3 is TGTGCCAGTAGTGAAAGGGGGTTTTCACCCCTCCACTTT. It encodes CASSERGFSPLHF. J is TRBJ1-6 and V is TRBV19, with D possibly being TRBD1 (6 bases). The CDR3 consists of 13 residues. With 5 bases removed from V and 9 bases from J, the gap between germline ends came to 11 bases. Germline V gives CDR1 LNHDA, CDR2 SQIVND (reference sequence).

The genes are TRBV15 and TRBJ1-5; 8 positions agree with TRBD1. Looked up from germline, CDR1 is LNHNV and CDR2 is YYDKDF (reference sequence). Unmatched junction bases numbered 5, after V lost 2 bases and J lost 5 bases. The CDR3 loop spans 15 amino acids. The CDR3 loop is CATSRRGTGDQPQHF. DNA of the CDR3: TGTGCCACCAGCAGACGAGGGACAGGAGATCAGCCCCAGCATTTT. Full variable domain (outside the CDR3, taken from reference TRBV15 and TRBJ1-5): DAMVIQNPRYQVTQFGKPVTLSCSQTLNHNVMYWYQQKSSQAPKLLFHYYDKDFNNEADTPDNFQSRRPNTSFCFLDIRSPGLGDTAMYLCATSRRGTGDQPQHFGDGTRLSIL.

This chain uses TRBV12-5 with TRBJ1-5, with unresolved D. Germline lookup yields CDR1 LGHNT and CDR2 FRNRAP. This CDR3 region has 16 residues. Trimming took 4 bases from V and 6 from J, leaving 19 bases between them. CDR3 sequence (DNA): TGTGCTAGTGGTTCCCCTTTCGAGGCGAGGTCTCAGCCCCAGCATTTT. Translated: CASGSPFEARSQPQHF. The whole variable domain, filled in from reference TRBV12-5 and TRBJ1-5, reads DARVTQTPRHKVTEMGQEVTMRCQPILGHNTVFWYRQTMMQGLELLAYFRNRAPLDDSGMPKDRFSAEMPDATLATLKIQPSEPRDSAVYFCASGSPFEARSQPQHFGDGTRLSIL.

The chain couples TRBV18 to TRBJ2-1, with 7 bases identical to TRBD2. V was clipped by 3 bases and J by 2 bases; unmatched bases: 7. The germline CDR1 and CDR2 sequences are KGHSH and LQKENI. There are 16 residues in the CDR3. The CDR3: CASSPHAGVTYNEQFF. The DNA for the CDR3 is TGTGCCAGCTCACCCCATGCGGGGGTGACCTACAATGAGCAGTTCTTC.

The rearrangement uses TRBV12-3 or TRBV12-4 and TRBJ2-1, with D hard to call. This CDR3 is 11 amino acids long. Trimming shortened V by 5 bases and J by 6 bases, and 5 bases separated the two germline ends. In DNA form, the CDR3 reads TGTGCCAGCAGTCCTAGCAATGAGCAGTTCTTC. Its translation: CASSPSNEQFF.

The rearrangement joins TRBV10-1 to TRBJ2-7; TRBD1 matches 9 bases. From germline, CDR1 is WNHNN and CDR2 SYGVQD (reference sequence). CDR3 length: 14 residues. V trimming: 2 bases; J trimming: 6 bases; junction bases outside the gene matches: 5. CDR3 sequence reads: CASSEGTGTLEQYF. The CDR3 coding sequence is TGCGCCAGCAGTGAGGGGACAGGGACCCTCGAGCAGTACTTC.

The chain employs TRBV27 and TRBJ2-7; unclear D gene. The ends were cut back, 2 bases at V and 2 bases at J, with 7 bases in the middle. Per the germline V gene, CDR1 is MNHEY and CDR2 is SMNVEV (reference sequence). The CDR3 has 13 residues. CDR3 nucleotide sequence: TGTGCCAGCAGTTTAGGGGTGCCCTACGAGCAGTACTTC. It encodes CASSLGVPYEQYF.

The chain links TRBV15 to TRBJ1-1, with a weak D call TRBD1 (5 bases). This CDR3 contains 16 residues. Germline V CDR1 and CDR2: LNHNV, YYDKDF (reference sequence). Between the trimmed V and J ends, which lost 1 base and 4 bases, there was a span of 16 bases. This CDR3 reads CATSRGGEPRGTEAFF. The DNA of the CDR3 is TGTGCCACCAGCAGAGGAGGGGAACCACGGGGCACTGAAGCTTTCTTT. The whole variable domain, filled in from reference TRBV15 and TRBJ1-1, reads DAMVIQNPRYQVTQFGKPVTLSCSQTLNHNVMYWYQQKSSQAPKLLFHYYDKDFNNEADTPDNFQSRRPNTSFCFLDIRSPGLGDTAMYLCATSRGGEPRGTEAFFGQGTRLTVV.

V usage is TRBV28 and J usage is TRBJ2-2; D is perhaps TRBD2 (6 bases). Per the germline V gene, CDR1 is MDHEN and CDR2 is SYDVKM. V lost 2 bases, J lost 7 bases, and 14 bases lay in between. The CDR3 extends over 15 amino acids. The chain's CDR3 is CASSLGGVEDGELFF. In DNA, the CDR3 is TGTGCCAGCAGTTTAGGAGGGGTCGAGGACGGGGAGCTGTTTTTT. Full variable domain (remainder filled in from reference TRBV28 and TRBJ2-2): DVKVTQSSRYLVKRTGEKVFLECVQDMDHENMFWYRQDPGLGLRLIYFSYDVKMKEKGDIPEGYSVSREKKERFSLILESASTNQTSMYLCASSLGGVEDGELFFGEGSRLTVL.

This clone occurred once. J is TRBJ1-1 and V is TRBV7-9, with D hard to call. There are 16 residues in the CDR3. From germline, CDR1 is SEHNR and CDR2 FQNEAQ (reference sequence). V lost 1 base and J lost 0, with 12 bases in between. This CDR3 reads CASSLEWRPMNTEAFF. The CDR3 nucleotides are TGTGCCAGCAGCTTAGAATGGAGGCCCATGAACACTGAAGCTTTCTTT.

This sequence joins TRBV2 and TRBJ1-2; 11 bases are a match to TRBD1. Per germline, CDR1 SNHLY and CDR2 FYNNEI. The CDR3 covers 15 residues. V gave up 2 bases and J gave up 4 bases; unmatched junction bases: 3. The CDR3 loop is CASSEWTGGFYGYTF. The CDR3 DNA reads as TGTGCCAGCAGTGAATGGACAGGGGGCTTCTATGGCTACACCTTC.

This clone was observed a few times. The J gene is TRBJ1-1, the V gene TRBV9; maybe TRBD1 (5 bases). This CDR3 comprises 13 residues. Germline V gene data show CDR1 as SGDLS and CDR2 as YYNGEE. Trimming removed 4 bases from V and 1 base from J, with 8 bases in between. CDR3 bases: TGTGCCAGCAGCTTTGGACAGAACACTGAAGCTTTCTTT. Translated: CASSFGQNTEAFF.

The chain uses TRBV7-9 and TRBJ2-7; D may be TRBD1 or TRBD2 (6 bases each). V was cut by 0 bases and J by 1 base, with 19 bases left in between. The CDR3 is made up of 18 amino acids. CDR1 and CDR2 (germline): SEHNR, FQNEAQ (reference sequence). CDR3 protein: CASSLAWVRGDDSYEQYF. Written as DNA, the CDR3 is TGTGCCAGCAGCTTAGCCTGGGTGAGGGGGGACGATTCCTACGAGCAGTACTTC.

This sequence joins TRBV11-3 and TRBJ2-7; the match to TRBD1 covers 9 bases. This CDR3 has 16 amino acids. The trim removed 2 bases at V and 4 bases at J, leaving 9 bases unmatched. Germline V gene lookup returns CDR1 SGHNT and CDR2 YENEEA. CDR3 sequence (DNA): TGTGCCAGCAGCTTACTGTCCGGGACAGGGTCTTACGAGCAGTACTTC. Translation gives CASSLLSGTGSYEQYF. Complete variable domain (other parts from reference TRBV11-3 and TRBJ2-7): EAGVVQSPRYKIIEKKQPVAFWCNPISGHNTLYWYLQNLGQGPELLIRYENEEAVDDSQLPKDRFSAERLKGVDSTLKIQPAELGDSAVYLCASSLLSGTGSYEQYFGPGTRLTVT.

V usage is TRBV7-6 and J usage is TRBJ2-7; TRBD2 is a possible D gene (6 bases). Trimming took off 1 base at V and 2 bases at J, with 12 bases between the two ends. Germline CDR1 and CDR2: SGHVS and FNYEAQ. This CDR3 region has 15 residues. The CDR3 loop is CASSLEGTPTYEQYF. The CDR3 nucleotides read TGTGCCAGCAGCTTAGAGGGGACTCCGACCTACGAGCAGTACTTC. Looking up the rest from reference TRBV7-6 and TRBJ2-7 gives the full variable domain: GAGVSQSPRYKVTKRGQDVALRCDPISGHVSLYWYRQALGQGPEFLTYFNYEAQQDKSGLPNDRFSAERPEGSISTLTIQRTEQRDSAMYRCASSLEGTPTYEQYFGPGTRLTVT.

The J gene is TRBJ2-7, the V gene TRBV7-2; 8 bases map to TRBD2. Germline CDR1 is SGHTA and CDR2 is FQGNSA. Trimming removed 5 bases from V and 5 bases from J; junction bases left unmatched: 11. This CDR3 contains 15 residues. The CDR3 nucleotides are TGTGCCAGCAGCCTTGCTAGCGGGTACATCAACGAGCAGTACTTC. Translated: CASSLASGYINEQYF. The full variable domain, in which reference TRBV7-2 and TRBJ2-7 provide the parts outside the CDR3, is GAGVSQSPSNKVTEKGKDVELRCDPISGHTALYWYRQSLGQGLEFLIYFQGNSAPDKSGLPSDRFSAERTGGSVSTLTIQRTQQEDSAVYLCASSLASGYINEQYFGPGTRLTVT.